The 20 T cell receptor beta chains in this list originate from one sample, sequenced in a study of cytomegalovirus exposure and HLA in healthy donors. Use of 60 Vbeta and 13 Jbeta primers characterized the PCR. Repertoires were generated with immunoSEQ multiplex PCR, while TCRdb's copy carries only in-frame clones and drops some. Found here are approximately 110,000 clones, 50% to 70% of them singletons; the top ten hold around 4%. Sequences were obtained from PBMCs. The receptors shown here come from a young man in good health and CMV-seropositive.

This clone was seen just once. This rearrangement joins TRBV7-9 to TRBJ1-5; D not resolved. Trimming removed 1 base from V and 9 bases from J, with 13 bases in between. Germline CDR1 reads SEHNR; CDR2 reads FQNEAQ (reference sequence). The CDR3 is made up of 14 amino acids. The CDR3 protein is CASSLESGPGPQHF. The CDR3 DNA is TGTGCCAGCAGCTTAGAGTCAGGCCCAGGGCCCCAGCATTTT. Based on the CDR3 plus reference TRBV7-9 and TRBJ1-5, the full variable domain is DTGVSQNPRHKITKRGQNVTFRCDPISEHNRLYWYRQTLGQGPEFLTYFQNEAQLEKSRLLSDRFSAERPKGSFSTLEIQRTEQGDSAMYLCASSLESGPGPQHFGDGTRLSIL.

This sequence joins TRBV11-2 and TRBJ1-3; D uncertain. The CDR3 has 12 residues. V dropped 3 bases and J dropped 3 bases, with 3 bases sitting between them. Germline values: CDR1 SGHAT, CDR2 FQNNGV. DNA of the CDR3: TGTGCCAGCAGCTTCGTTGGAAACACCATATATTTT. Amino acid sequence: CASSFVGNTIYF.

DNA for the CDR3: TGTGCCAGCACCCCCCTTTTTCTAGGACAGGGGGCGGACTATGGCTACACCTTC. Amino acid sequence: CASTPLFLGQGADYGYTF. The rearrangement joins TRBV28 to TRBJ1-2, with 11 bases fitting TRBD1. Germline CDR1 reads MDHEN; CDR2 reads SYDVKM. After removal of 7 bases from V and 3 bases from J, the junction contained 16 bases not matched to a gene. The CDR3 consists of 18 residues.

V is TRBV13 and J is TRBJ1-1; D is uncertain. Germline V gives CDR1 PRHDT, CDR2 FYEKMQ (reference sequence). Trimming stripped 3 bases from V and 4 bases from J, with 12 bases between. This CDR3 spans 14 amino acids. CDR3 in amino acids: CASSFRGEVTEAFF. The CDR3 DNA reads TGTGCCAGCAGCTTTCGGGGAGAGGTCACTGAAGCTTTCTTT. Combining the CDR3 with reference TRBV13 and TRBJ1-1 gives the whole variable domain AAGVIQSPRHLIKEKRETATLKCYPIPRHDTVYWYQQGPGQDPQFLISFYEKMQSDKGSIPDRFSAQQFSDYHSELNMSSLELGDSALYFCASSFRGEVTEAFFGQGTRLTVV.

V and J are TRBV7-9 and TRBJ2-1, with 12 bases fitting TRBD2. Germline V gene lookup returns CDR1 SEHNR and CDR2 FQNEAQ (reference sequence). The CDR3 runs 12 residues. V gave up 5 bases and J gave up 13 bases; unmatched junction bases: 3. The CDR3 loop is CASSPSGGAQFF. The CDR3 nucleotides read TGTGCCAGCAGCCCTAGCGGGGGGGCCCAGTTCTTC.

This clone is a singleton in its sample. This chain joins TRBV6-6 and TRBJ1-6; possibly TRBD1 for D (6 bases). Germline CDR1 MNHNY, CDR2 SVGAGI (reference sequence). Deletions cut 2 bases from V and 4 bases from J, with 12 bases between. The CDR3 covers 16 residues. The CDR3 spells CASSYGGPDYNSPLHF. In DNA form, the CDR3 reads TGTGCCAGCAGTTACGGGGGCCCCGATTATAATTCACCCCTCCACTTT.

This rearrangement joins TRBV10-2 to TRBJ2-5, with TRBD1 matching over 8 bases. The tail of the sequence fits TRBJ2-7 better, so the J call may be wrong. This CDR3 contains 12 residues. Germline assignment: CDR1 WSHSY and CDR2 SAAADI. In DNA form, the CDR3 reads TGCGCCACCAAACAGGGGGTTTCCGAGCAGTACTTC. Protein sequence: CATKQGVSEQYF.

The genes are TRBV6-5 and TRBJ2-2; no reliable D call. V was trimmed by 0 bases and J by 5 bases, leaving 4 bases between them. Per germline, CDR1 MNHEY and CDR2 SVGAGI. CDR3 length: 13 residues. CDR3 loop: CASSYSRTGELFF. In DNA, the CDR3 is TGTGCCAGCAGTTACTCCAGAACCGGGGAGCTGTTTTTT.

The rearrangement joins TRBV5-1 to TRBJ2-5; D is possibly TRBD1 (6 bases). Germline V gives CDR1 SGHRS, CDR2 YFSETQ. V was clipped by 8 bases and J by 1 base, with 15 bases between them. The CDR3 is made up of 14 amino acids. CDR3 nucleotide sequence: TGCGCCAGTGGGGGCGGGCGAGGCCAAGAGACCCAGTACTTC. As protein: CASGGGRGQETQYF.

This rearrangement joins TRBV30 to TRBJ1-5, with D unclear. The CDR3 consists of 15 residues. From germline, CDR1 is GTSNPN and CDR2 SVGIG (reference sequence). V shed 2 bases and J shed 0 bases, with 11 bases lying between them. CDR3 sequence (DNA): TGTGCCTGGAGTCCGCGCGGGTATAGCAATCAGCCCCAGCATTTT. This encodes CAWSPRGYSNQPQHF.

The chain recombines TRBV13 with TRBJ2-7, with D possibly TRBD2 on 6 matching bases. V shed 5 bases and J shed 1 base, with 15 bases lying between them. Germline V gives CDR1 PRHDT, CDR2 FYEKMQ (reference sequence). This CDR3 is built from 15 residues. The CDR3 reads CASSPSSGGSYEQYF. DNA of the CDR3: TGTGCCAGCAGCCCGAGTTCCGGGGGATCCTACGAGCAGTACTTC.

CDR3 amino acids: CASSIGGYEQFF. The CDR3 DNA follows: TGTGCCAGTAGTATCGGGGGGTATGAGCAGTTCTTC. This rearrangement joins TRBV19 to TRBJ2-1; 7 bases agree with TRBD2. V was clipped by 3 bases and J by 8 bases; unmatched bases: 1. The CDR3 runs to 12 residues. Germline V gene sequence: CDR1 LNHDA, CDR2 SQIVND (reference sequence).

This sequence joins TRBV7-9 and TRBJ2-7, with D perhaps matching TRBD1 (5 bases). Germline values: CDR1 SEHNR, CDR2 FQNEAQ (reference sequence). This CDR3 is 14 amino acids long. With 3 bases removed from V and 5 bases from J, the gap between germline ends came to 14 bases. CDR3 nucleotide sequence: TGTGCCAGCAGCTTGGCTAGGGGCATAGACGAGCAGTACTTC. Its translation is CASSLARGIDEQYF.

The chain joins TRBV7-9 to TRBJ1-5, with D perhaps matching TRBD1 (5 bases). V was trimmed by 4 bases and J by 10 bases, leaving 11 bases between them. The CDR3 is 12 residues long. Germline lookup yields CDR1 SEHNR and CDR2 FQNEAQ (reference sequence). The CDR3 sequence: CASSSREGPQHF. DNA for the CDR3: TGTGCCAGCAGCTCCAGGGAAGGACCCCAGCATTTT.

The chain carries TRBV7-2 and TRBJ2-7; D is undetermined. V was trimmed by 6 bases and J by 5 bases, leaving 17 bases between them. This CDR3 contains 14 residues. CDR1 and CDR2 (germline): SGHTA, FQGNSA. The CDR3 loop is CASRPDTVSHEQYF. In DNA form, the CDR3 reads TGTGCCAGCAGGCCCGATACAGTTTCCCACGAGCAGTACTTC.

V usage is TRBV6-5 and J usage is TRBJ2-7, with a tentative D call TRBD1 (5 bases). The germline V and J ends were trimmed by 5 bases and 2 bases, with 16 bases remaining between them. This CDR3 contains 15 residues. Germline V gene sequence: CDR1 MNHEY, CDR2 SVGAGI. The DNA for the CDR3 is TGTGCCAGCAGTCCCAACAGGTTTTACACCTACGAGCAGTACTTC. Protein product: CASSPNRFYTYEQYF.

V gene TRBV2 combines with J gene TRBJ2-3; a possible D gene is TRBD1 (5 bases). Trimming took 4 bases from V and 3 from J, leaving 11 bases between them. Germline V gives CDR1 SNHLY, CDR2 FYNNEI. CDR3 length equals 14 residues. The CDR3 sequence is CASSGQGRTDTQYF. CDR3 nucleotides: TGTGCCAGCAGTGGTCAGGGAAGGACAGATACGCAGTATTTT.

The genes are TRBV9 and TRBJ2-5, with D hard to call. The CDR3 spans 13 residues. V dropped 2 bases and J dropped 5 bases, with 10 bases sitting between them. The germline gives CDR1 SGDLS, CDR2 YYNGEE. The CDR3 protein is CASSVWAGETQYF. CDR3 sequence (DNA): TGTGCCAGCAGCGTCTGGGCTGGGGAGACCCAGTACTTC.

This clone was detected a few times. This chain connects TRBV6-5 to TRBJ1-2, with a possible D match to TRBD1 (6 bases). V lost 2 bases and J lost 7, with 14 bases in between. The CDR3 extends over 14 amino acids. Per germline, CDR1 MNHEY and CDR2 SVGAGI. CDR3 nucleotides: TGTGCCAGCAGTTACAACTCAGGCAGGGGTGGCTACACCTTC. Translation gives CASSYNSGRGGYTF.

This chain connects TRBV5-1 to TRBJ2-1; 11 nucleotides align to TRBD2. There are 17 residues in the CDR3. CDR1 is SGHRS and CDR2 is YFSETQ in the germline V gene. Unmatched junction bases numbered 2, after V lost 0 bases and J lost 0 bases. The chain's CDR3 is CASSLGSGGGSYNEQFF. CDR3 sequence (DNA): TGCGCCAGCAGCTTGGGTAGCGGGGGGGGCTCCTACAATGAGCAGTTCTTC.